What follows are 14 T cell receptor beta chains derived from one specimen sequenced in a study of cytomegalovirus exposure and HLA in healthy donors. Only in-frame clones appear in the TCRdb table, and some are missing; sequencing was by immunoSEQ multiplex PCR. The table shows roughly 120,000 clones, with approximately 88% occurring only once. The sample taken for sequencing was PBMCs. These receptors were taken from a man aged 18-30 years in good health and CMV-seronegative.

This clone has only a few counts. This chain links TRBV7-9 with TRBJ2-1; D remains ambiguous. In germline, CDR1 is SEHNR, CDR2 FQNEAQ (reference sequence). V was shortened by 5 bases and J by 5 bases, with 4 bases between the two germline ends. This CDR3 has 11 residues. CDR3 in amino acids: CASSQDNEQFF. The CDR3, as DNA: TGTGCCAGCAGCCAGGACAATGAGCAGTTCTTC.

This rearrangement joins TRBV15 to TRBJ2-2, with 8 bases aligning to TRBD1. Germline V gene lookup returns CDR1 LNHNV and CDR2 YYDKDF (reference sequence). Trimming cost V 7 bases and J 5 bases; bases outside gene matches: 24. The CDR3 runs 20 residues. The CDR3 DNA sequence: TGTGCCACCACCACTCTGACTATCCGGACAGGGAAGTCTACGACCGGGGAGCTGTTTTTT. Its protein is CATTTLTIRTGKSTTGELFF.

The V and J genes are TRBV6-6 and TRBJ1-2; possible D gene TRBD1, 5 bases. The CDR3 extends over 14 amino acids. In germline, CDR1 is MNHNY, CDR2 SVGAGI (reference sequence). Trimming shortened V by 0 bases and J by 3 bases, and 8 bases separated the two germline ends. The CDR3 bases are TGTGCCAGCAGTTACTCGTCGGGGGACTATGGCTACACCTTC. It translates to CASSYSSGDYGYTF.

The chain links TRBV28 to TRBJ1-2; D perhaps matches TRBD1 (6 bases). This CDR3 comprises 17 residues. Looked up from germline, CDR1 is MDHEN and CDR2 is SYDVKM. V lost 2 bases and J 0 bases, leaving 16 bases between the germline ends. The CDR3 DNA follows: TGTGCCAGCAGTTTAACCGGCAGGGGCAACCCTAACTATGGCTACACCTTC. It specifies CASSLTGRGNPNYGYTF.

The rearrangement uses TRBV12-5 and TRBJ1-2, with 7 bases aligning to TRBD1. V lost 6 bases and J lost 4; bases outside the gene matches: 5. CDR1 and CDR2 from the germline V gene are LGHNT and FRNRAP. CDR3 length: 13 amino acids. CDR3: CASGPRTGYGYTF. CDR3 bases: TGTGCTAGTGGACCACGGACAGGCTATGGCTACACCTTC.

This clone was seen more than once but under ten times. The chain joins TRBV5-1 to TRBJ2-5, with 12 bases fitting TRBD2. CDR3 length: 15 amino acids. Trimming removed 3 bases from V and 4 bases from J; junction bases left unmatched: 4. The germline V gene has CDR1 SGHRS and CDR2 YFSETQ. The CDR3 bases are TGCGCCAGCAGCTGGTCGGGACTAGCGGGAGAGACCCAGTACTTC. Its translation is CASSWSGLAGETQYF. The whole variable domain, remainder taken from reference TRBV5-1 and TRBJ2-5, is KAGVTQTPRYLIKTRGQQVTLSCSPISGHRSVSWYQQTPGQGLQFLFEYFSETQRNKGNFPGRFSGRQFSNSRSEMNVSTLELGDSALYLCASSWSGLAGETQYFGPGTRLLVL.

The rearrangement uses TRBV18 and TRBJ2-7; a weak D match, TRBD1 (6 bases). Trimming pared 5 bases from V and 7 bases from J, leaving 15 bases between. There are 13 residues in the CDR3. Germline CDR1 is KGHSH and CDR2 is LQKENI. The CDR3 bases are TGTGCCAGCTCAACTACAGGGTCGGGAGAGCAGTACTTC. Translated, it gives CASSTTGSGEQYF.

The rearrangement joins TRBV9 to TRBJ2-5, with TRBD2 matching over 10 bases. Germline V gene sequence: CDR1 SGDLS, CDR2 YYNGEE. The CDR3 is 16 residues long. The V gene end was trimmed by 2 bases and the J gene end by 1 base; junction bases not matched to a gene: 5. CDR3 DNA sequence: TGTGCCAGCAGCGTTAGCGGGGGGACAACCCAAGAGACCCAGTACTTC. This encodes CASSVSGGTTQETQYF.

The chain employs TRBV27 and TRBJ2-2, with 10 bases aligning to TRBD2. J lost 5 bases, V lost 5 bases, and 8 bases had no gene match. Germline CDR1 is MNHEY and CDR2 is SMNVEV (reference sequence). This CDR3 is built from 16 residues. The CDR3 spells CASSPSGRGRTGELFF. The DNA for the CDR3 is TGTGCCAGCAGTCCTAGCGGGAGAGGGCGGACCGGGGAGCTGTTTTTT.

The chain combines TRBV28 with TRBJ2-7; D gene uncertain. The germline V and J ends were trimmed by 5 bases and 3 bases, with 5 bases remaining between them. The CDR3 is made up of 11 amino acids. The germline V gene has CDR1 MDHEN and CDR2 SYDVKM. In nucleotides, the CDR3 is TGTGCCAGCAGTCCGTACTACGAGCAGTACTTC. Translated: CASSPYYEQYF.

The rearrangement links TRBV10-2 to TRBJ1-4; D is perhaps TRBD1 (6 bases). V lost 4 bases, J lost 4 bases, and 19 bases lay in between. The CDR3 runs 17 residues. Germline CDR1 WSHSY, CDR2 SAAADI. The CDR3 loop reads CASSVFLPRDINEKLFF. CDR3 sequence (DNA): TGCGCCAGCAGTGTATTCCTCCCCCGGGACATTAATGAAAAACTGTTTTTT.

The CDR3 loop reads CASRPPGGYNEQFF. CDR3 DNA sequence: TGTGCCAGCAGACCCCCGGGGGGATACAATGAGCAGTTCTTC. The chain uses TRBV28 and TRBJ2-1; 7 bases fit TRBD2. There are 14 residues in the CDR3. Losses at the gene ends were 6 bases for V and 4 bases for J; bases not matched to a gene: 6. Germline CDR1 and CDR2: MDHEN and SYDVKM.

The J gene is TRBJ2-2, the V gene TRBV28, with a tentative D call TRBD2 (6 bases). V gave up 5 bases and J gave up 0 bases, with 10 bases separating them. Germline assignment: CDR1 MDHEN and CDR2 SYDVKM. This CDR3 comprises 15 residues. In nucleotides, the CDR3 is TGTGCCAGCAGTGAGACTAGTCCGAACACCGGGGAGCTGTTTTTT. Translating gives CASSETSPNTGELFF.

The rearrangement links TRBV6-1 to TRBJ2-5; D is perhaps TRBD2 (6 bases). CDR1 MNHNS and CDR2 SASEGT come from the germline V gene. Trimming took 4 bases from V and 5 from J, leaving 17 bases between them. This CDR3 has 15 residues. CDR3 DNA sequence: TGTGCCAGCAGTGCACTCCGCGGGGTCGGGGAGACCCAGTACTTC. Amino acid sequence: CASSALRGVGETQYF.